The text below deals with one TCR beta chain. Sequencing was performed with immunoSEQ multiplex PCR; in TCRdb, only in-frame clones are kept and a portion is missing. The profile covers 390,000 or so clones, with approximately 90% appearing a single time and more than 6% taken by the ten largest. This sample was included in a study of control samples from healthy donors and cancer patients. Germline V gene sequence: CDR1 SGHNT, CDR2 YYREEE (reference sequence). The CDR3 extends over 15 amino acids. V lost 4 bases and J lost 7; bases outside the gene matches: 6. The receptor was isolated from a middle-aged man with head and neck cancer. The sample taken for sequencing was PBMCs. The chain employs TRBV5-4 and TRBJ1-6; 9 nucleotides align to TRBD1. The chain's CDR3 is CASSPRDRVNSPLHF. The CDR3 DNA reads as TGTGCCAGCAGCCCCCGGGACAGGGTAAATTCACCCCTCCACTTT.